Many counts were recorded for the clone carrying this T cell receptor beta chain. One entry per CDR3 protein, called by TCRdb with MiXCR from the RT-PCR reads. Found here are about a million distinct CDR3 sequences, under 20% of them singletons; the top ten hold roughly 6%. This CDR3 has 18 residues. After removal of 7 bases from V and 0 bases from J, the junction contained 15 bases not matched to a gene. The data were obtained in a study of patients and donors after allogeneic stem cell transplantation. This clonotype was sampled from a human donor who was either an allogeneic HSCT recipient or a stem cell or donor lymphocyte infusion donor (not recorded which). It is not recorded whose cells these are; they may come from a transplant donor. The chain combines TRBV12-3 or TRBV12-4 with TRBJ2-1, with 7 bases aligning to TRBD2. What was sequenced was blood, either unsorted or a sorted T cell fraction (not recorded which). The CDR3, as DNA: TGTGCCAGCACCCCAAGAATAATAGCGGGTAGCTCCTACAATGAGCAGTTCTTC. Its translation: CASTPRIIAGSSYNEQFF.